What follows are 30 T cell receptor beta chains derived from one specimen sequenced in a study of human T cells and chemical hapten exposure. The time point here: healthy volunteer bleed at 6 weeks. It was from unfractionated whole blood that total RNA was extracted. TCRdb processed the RACE reads anew with MiXCR; each CDR3 protein has one entry. The table lists 50,000 to 70,000 distinct CDR3 sequences, approximately 6.2% of them singletons. Source material: whole blood. These receptors were obtained from a female donor in good health. Some clones in this sample may be carry-over from other donors' samples.

V gene TRBV19 combines with J gene TRBJ1-1; D not resolved. This CDR3 region has 14 residues. Germline CDR1 reads LNHDA; CDR2 reads SQIVND (reference sequence). With 3 bases removed from V and 3 bases from J, the gap between germline ends came to 11 bases. The CDR3 DNA reads as TGTGCCAGTAGTATTTCAACACGAGACACTGAAGCTTTCTTT. Protein sequence: CASSISTRDTEAFF. Together with reference TRBV19 and TRBJ1-1, the CDR3 gives the full variable domain: DGGITQSPKYLFRKEGQNVTLSCEQNLNHDAMYWYRQDPGQGLRLIYYSQIVNDFQKGDIAEGYSVSREKKESFPLTVTSAQKNPTAFYLCASSISTRDTEAFFGQGTRLTVV.

This clonotype was detected many times. The chain links TRBV7-3 to TRBJ2-1, with 15 bases identical to TRBD2. After removal of 5 bases from V and 7 bases from J, the junction contained 9 bases not matched to a gene. The CDR3 covers 17 residues. From germline, CDR1 is SGHTA and CDR2 FQGTGA. The CDR3 loop reads CASSPPWTSGRGNEQFF. CDR3 nucleotide sequence: TGTGCCAGCAGCCCCCCCTGGACTAGCGGGAGGGGGAATGAGCAGTTCTTC.

This clonotype was counted a few times. This chain joins TRBV20-1 and TRBJ2-7, with TRBD2 as a possible D gene (6 bases). The V gene's germline CDR1 is DFQATT and CDR2 SNEGSKA (reference sequence). This CDR3 comprises 15 residues. The V end lost 0 bases, the J end lost 7 bases, and 19 bases lay between the germline ends. The CDR3 bases are TGCAGTGCTAGAGATGAGTCGGGAGTATCGGATGAGCAGTACTTC. Translation gives CSARDESGVSDEQYF.

Only a few counts were recorded for this clonotype. The chain is built from TRBV18 and TRBJ2-5; tentatively, D is TRBD2 (5 bases). Trimming left V 6 bases short and J 3 bases short, with 11 bases between. CDR1 and CDR2 (germline): KGHSH, LQKENI. There are 13 residues in the CDR3. The CDR3 nucleotides read TGTGCCAGCTCCCCCGGGGATGAAGAGACCCAGTACTTC. Protein sequence: CASSPGDEETQYF.

There are many counts of this clonotype. The rearrangement links TRBV20-1 to TRBJ1-6; TRBD1 matches 9 bases. The V gene's germline CDR1 is DFQATT and CDR2 SNEGSKA (reference sequence). This CDR3 region has 17 residues. V lost 5 bases and J lost 0; bases outside the gene matches: 8. CDR3 in amino acids: CSAVDRGTGSYNSPLHF. CDR3 in DNA: TGCAGTGCTGTGGACAGGGGAACGGGCTCCTATAATTCACCCCTCCACTTT.

In this sample, this clonotype turned up a few times. The CDR3 reads CASRRGLDLAKNIQYF. The DNA for the CDR3 is TGTGCCAGCAGACGCGGACTAGACTTAGCCAAAAACATTCAGTACTTC. The chain is built from TRBV28 and TRBJ2-4; 7 bases are shared with TRBD2. Germline CDR1 is MDHEN and CDR2 is SYDVKM. V trimming: 6 bases; J trimming: 0 bases; junction bases outside the gene matches: 8. CDR3 length: 16 amino acids.

The chain joins TRBV5-4 to TRBJ2-1, with 14 bases matching TRBD2. The CDR3 is 16 residues long. The germline V gene has CDR1 SGHNT and CDR2 YYREEE (reference sequence). V lost 4 bases and J lost 9; bases outside the gene matches: 9. CDR3 DNA sequence: TGTGCCAGCAGCCAGCCGGGACTAGCGGGAGCAGGTGAGCAGTTCTTC. The encoded protein is CASSQPGLAGAGEQFF.

This clonotype was counted at least ten times. The genes are TRBV6-2 or TRBV6-3 and TRBJ2-7, with TRBD1 matching 9 bases. Germline V gives CDR1 MNHEY, CDR2 SVGEGT. This CDR3 spans 14 amino acids. With V trimmed by 6 bases and J by 6 bases, 9 bases remained unmatched. The CDR3 loop is CASSSYGTGFEQYF. The CDR3 bases are TGTGCCAGCAGCTCCTACGGGACAGGGTTCGAGCAGTACTTC.

This clonotype has just a few counts. V gene TRBV28 combines with J gene TRBJ1-5; D gene uncertain. CDR3 length: 14 amino acids. The V end was cut by 2 bases, the J end by 3 bases, with 8 bases between. Germline-derived CDR1 and CDR2 are MDHEN and SYDVKM. The CDR3 loop reads CASSLISLNQPQHF. DNA for the CDR3: TGTGCCAGCAGTTTAATCTCTCTCAATCAGCCCCAGCATTTT.

This clonotype came up many times. The chain carries TRBV28 and TRBJ1-2, with D perhaps matching TRBD1 (6 bases). The CDR3 runs 15 residues. Looked up from germline, CDR1 is MDHEN and CDR2 is SYDVKM. Between the trimmed V and J ends, which lost 5 bases and 4 bases, there was a span of 17 bases. The CDR3 loop is CASSPLSGQSYGYTF. The DNA for the CDR3 is TGTGCCAGCAGTCCCCTCTCAGGACAGAGCTATGGCTACACCTTC.

This clonotype was observed at least ten times. The V call is TRBV20-1, the J call TRBJ1-1, with 7 bases identical to TRBD1. CDR1 is DFQATT and CDR2 is SNEGSKA in the germline V gene (reference sequence). The CDR3 has 14 amino acids. With V trimmed by 0 bases and J by 2 bases, 3 bases remained unmatched. CDR3 nucleotide sequence: TGCAGTGCTAGAGAGGGGACAGCAAACACTGAAGCTTTCTTT. It codes for CSAREGTANTEAFF.

This chain links TRBV30 with TRBJ1-1; D is perhaps TRBD1 (5 bases). CDR1 is GTSNPN, CDR2 SVGIG, per germline (reference sequence). With 6 bases removed from V and 1 base from J, the gap between germline ends came to 12 bases. There are 13 residues in the CDR3. Here the CDR3 reads CACHRDRNTEAFF. In DNA, the CDR3 is TGTGCCTGTCATCGCGACAGGAACACTGAAGCTTTCTTT. The full variable domain, in which reference TRBV30 and TRBJ1-1 provide the parts outside the CDR3, is SQTIHQWPATLVQPVGSPLSLECTVEGTSNPNLYWYRQAAGRGLQLLFYSVGIGQISSEVPQNLSASRPQDRQFILSSKKLLLSDSGFYLCACHRDRNTEAFFGQGTRLTVV.

This rearrangement joins TRBV6-5 to TRBJ2-7, with a possible D match to TRBD2 (6 bases). Germline CDR1 reads MNHEY; CDR2 reads SVGAGI. CDR3 length: 14 amino acids. The germline V and J ends were trimmed by 3 bases and 6 bases, with 15 bases remaining between them. CDR3 DNA: TGTGCCAGCAGTTATAACCAGGGAGGAATCGAGCAGTACTTC. Translation gives CASSYNQGGIEQYF.

This clonotype was counted ten times or more. This chain uses TRBV14 with TRBJ2-2, with TRBD1 matching over 8 bases. Trimming at V came to 6 bases and at J to 8 bases, leaving 8 bases not matched to a gene. In germline, CDR1 is SGHDN, CDR2 FVKESK. The CDR3 has 14 residues. CDR3 coding DNA: TGTGCCAGCAGTCCAACAGGGGGACGTGGGGAGCTGTTTTTT. This encodes CASSPTGGRGELFF.

In this sample, this clonotype turned up a few times. The CDR3 sequence is CAWSEGIYGEQFF. CDR3 nucleotide sequence: TGTGCCTGGAGTGAGGGAATCTACGGTGAGCAGTTCTTC. The chain is built from TRBV30 and TRBJ2-1; D call uncertain. Trimming took 1 base from V and 9 from J, leaving 13 bases between them. The CDR3 runs 13 residues. Per germline, CDR1 GTSNPN and CDR2 SVGIG (reference sequence).

This clonotype was seen at least ten times. The CDR3, as DNA: TGCAGCGGGATGCCGGGACTAGAGGGCGGCGATACGCAGTATTTT. Its protein is CSGMPGLEGGDTQYF. The chain employs TRBV29-1 and TRBJ2-3; 8 nucleotides agree with TRBD2. The trim removed 7 bases at V and 6 bases at J, leaving 15 bases unmatched. This CDR3 is 15 amino acids long. Germline CDR1 is SQVTM and CDR2 is ANQGSEA.

This clonotype came up many times. The V call is TRBV2, the J call TRBJ2-3; 14 bases match TRBD2. CDR3 length: 15 residues. Germline loops: CDR1 SNHLY, CDR2 FYNNEI. J was trimmed by 3 bases and V by 4 bases; bases with no gene match: 0. Here the CDR3 reads CASSGTSGRTDTQYF. The DNA for the CDR3 is TGTGCCAGCAGTGGGACTAGCGGGAGGACAGATACGCAGTATTTT. Together with reference TRBV2 and TRBJ2-3, the CDR3 gives the full variable domain: EPEVTQTPSHQVTQMGQEVILRCVPISNHLYFYWYRQILGQKVEFLVSFYNNEISEKSEIFDDQFSVERPDGSNFTLKIRSTKLEDSAMYFCASSGTSGRTDTQYFGPGTRLTVL.

This clonotype was seen a handful of times. This chain uses TRBV10-3 with TRBJ1-6; perhaps TRBD1 as D (5 bases). This CDR3 region has 15 residues. Germline-derived CDR1 and CDR2 are ENHRY and SYGVKD. The ends were cut back, 3 bases at V and 4 bases at J, with 10 bases in the middle. The chain's CDR3 is CAISEIDSYNSPLHF. CDR3 DNA: TGTGCCATCAGTGAAATTGACAGTTATAATTCACCCCTCCACTTT.

This clonotype was detected ten times or more. The V and J genes are TRBV12-3 or TRBV12-4 and TRBJ1-4; D gene unclear. The CDR3 is made up of 13 amino acids. V lost 4 bases to trimming and J lost 7 bases, with 10 bases between them. CDR3 protein: CASSSRGSEKLFF. In DNA form, the CDR3 reads TGTGCCAGCAGTTCGAGAGGATCTGAAAAACTGTTTTTT.

This clonotype was recorded many times. The V call is TRBV6-2 or TRBV6-3, the J call TRBJ2-1; D remains unclear. The CDR3 runs 11 residues. CDR1 is MNHEY, CDR2 SVGEGT, per germline. Deletions cut 6 bases from V and 6 bases from J, with 6 bases between. This CDR3 is CASSKGNEQFF. The CDR3 bases are TGTGCCAGCAGCAAGGGCAATGAGCAGTTCTTC.

This clonotype was found a few times. The chain joins TRBV29-1 to TRBJ1-3; D gene ambiguous. CDR1 and CDR2 (germline): SQVTM, ANQGSEA. V lost 2 bases, J lost 8 bases, and 13 bases lay in between. The CDR3 spans 13 residues. In nucleotides, the CDR3 is TGCAGCGTTGAACCCGCGGAAGAGGACACCATATATTTT. Its protein is CSVEPAEEDTIYF.

The sample holds many counts of this clonotype. The V call is TRBV20-1, the J call TRBJ1-3; D remains unclear. V gave up 1 base and J gave up 0 bases, with 7 bases separating them. CDR1 and CDR2 from the germline V gene are DFQATT and SNEGSKA (reference sequence). This CDR3 has 14 residues. CDR3 nucleotide sequence: TGCAGTGCTAGAGGACCGTACTCTGGAAACACCATATATTTT. Its translation: CSARGPYSGNTIYF.

The V gene is TRBV6-6, the J gene TRBJ1-6, with D possibly matching TRBD1 (6 bases). Germline loops: CDR1 MNHNY, CDR2 SVGAGI (reference sequence). V gave up 8 bases and J gave up 10 bases, with 15 bases separating them. This CDR3 contains 13 residues. Here the CDR3 DNA reads TGTGCCAGCCGACGGACAGTCCACTCACCCCTCCACTTT. It specifies CASRRTVHSPLHF.

This clonotype came up many times. This chain links TRBV7-9 with TRBJ2-5, with a tentative D call TRBD2 (5 bases). From germline, CDR1 is SEHNR and CDR2 FQNEAQ (reference sequence). Trimming removed 1 base at V and 2 bases at J, with 8 bases between. This CDR3 is 14 amino acids long. This CDR3 is CASSLGDYQETQYF. The CDR3 DNA is TGTGCCAGCAGCTTAGGTGACTATCAAGAGACCCAGTACTTC.

This clonotype was found many times. J is TRBJ2-1 and V is TRBV3-1, with D possibly TRBD1 on 6 matching bases. Deletions cut 10 bases from V and 7 bases from J, with 14 bases between. Germline V gene lookup returns CDR1 LGHDT and CDR2 YNNKEL (reference sequence). This CDR3 has 12 residues. The CDR3: CATTGPANEQFF. The CDR3 region has the DNA TGTGCCACCACAGGGCCAGCTAATGAGCAGTTCTTC.

This clonotype was counted ten times or more. V usage is TRBV28 and J usage is TRBJ1-1; D is unclear. The V end was cut by 2 bases, the J end by 10 bases, with 14 bases between. CDR1 and CDR2 (germline): MDHEN, SYDVKM. The CDR3 totals 13 residues. The CDR3 nucleotides read TGTGCCAGCAGTTTAAGCTTATCCAGCATAGCTTTCTTT. Encoded protein: CASSLSLSSIAFF.

This clonotype was counted many times. The rearrangement joins TRBV28 to TRBJ2-3, with 11 bases fitting TRBD1. Germline-derived CDR1 and CDR2 are MDHEN and SYDVKM. With V trimmed by 1 base and J by 8 bases, 5 bases remained unmatched. This CDR3 region has 15 residues. The DNA of the CDR3 is TGTGCCAGCAGTTTATCGGGACAGGGGGAAGGTACGCAGTATTTT. It encodes CASSLSGQGEGTQYF.

The sample holds a few counts of this clonotype. The genes are TRBV19 and TRBJ1-5, with 9 bases fitting TRBD1. Germline trimming cut 7 bases from V and 7 bases from J; bases unmatched to any gene: 2. This CDR3 spans 12 amino acids. In germline, CDR1 is LNHDA, CDR2 SQIVND (reference sequence). The CDR3 loop is CASTTGGQPQHF. The CDR3 DNA is TGTGCCAGTACGACAGGGGGGCAGCCCCAGCATTTT. The full variable domain, completed using reference TRBV19 and TRBJ1-5, is DGGITQSPKYLFRKEGQNVTLSCEQNLNHDAMYWYRQDPGQGLRLIYYSQIVNDFQKGDIAEGYSVSREKKESFPLTVTSAQKNPTAFYLCASTTGGQPQHFGDGTRLSIL.

The chain links TRBV6-4 to TRBJ2-1; TRBD2 agrees at 7 bases. J lost 9 bases, V lost 4 bases, and 9 bases had no gene match. CDR3 length: 14 amino acids. CDR1 and CDR2 (germline): MRHNA, SNTAGT. The CDR3 region is CASSAGLDSVEQFF. CDR3 sequence (DNA): TGTGCCAGCAGTGCAGGACTAGATTCTGTTGAGCAGTTCTTC.

The J gene is TRBJ2-7, the V gene TRBV4-1, with D maybe TRBD1 (8 bases). Germline values: CDR1 MGHRA, CDR2 YSYEKL. This CDR3 spans 13 amino acids. V lost 5 bases and J lost 4, with 12 bases in between. The chain's CDR3 is CASSKQGGYEQYF. The DNA of the CDR3 is TGCGCCAGCAGCAAACAGGGGGGGTACGAGCAGTACTTC.